The T cell receptor (beta chain) under discussion was sequenced for a study of blood T cell repertoires in COVID-19. Across the whole study: The United States, Italy and Spain provided the acute and convalescent COVID-19 samples.

Profiling relied on immunoSEQ multiplex PCR, and the TCRdb table lists in-frame clones only, not all of them. The sample shows some 260,000 clones, approximately 79% of them seen only once. The CDR3 loop spans 15 amino acids. V lost 7 bases to trimming and J lost 1 base, with 16 bases between them. Germline lookup yields CDR1 SNHLY and CDR2 FYNNEI. The V and J genes are TRBV2 and TRBJ1-1; tentatively, D is TRBD1 (6 bases). This receptor was obtained from a woman between 40 and 50 years old with active or convalescent COVID-19. The sample comprised peripheral blood. The DNA of the CDR3 is TGTGCCAGCATTCCTCGGGACAAAAAGAACACTGAAGCTTTCTTT. This encodes CASIPRDKKNTEAFF.